The clone carrying this T cell receptor (beta chain) was observed at least ten times. Its matching antigen is unknown. It was with 60 Vbeta and 13 Jbeta primers that the PCR ran. Authors' data handling: Later work found 80 million or so unique TCR beta chains, with around 10 million shared. Assay: immunoSEQ multiplex PCR; the TCRdb copy retains only in-frame clones and omits some. For V, J and clone size, that table is used; D and trimming come from the DNA. The sample holds 90,000 to 110,000 clones, about 15% seen once. This entry belongs to a study of cytomegalovirus exposure and HLA in healthy donors. Study-level findings and limits: Many donors shared some public TCRs, even though most TCR sequences were rare. Later on, an analysis showed TCR association rates differing by HLA locus, with DRB1 the most and HLA-C the fewest. Accurate prediction of most subjects' HLA-A and HLA-B alleles from TCR beta sequences was reported.

The CDR3 is 16 residues long. The germline CDR1 and CDR2 sequences are SGHTA and FQGNSA. V gave up 5 bases and J gave up 7 bases; unmatched junction bases: 9. This chain connects TRBV7-2 to TRBJ2-1, with TRBD2 matching 12 bases. This clonotype was obtained from a female donor in good health and CMV-seronegative. The specimen was PBMCs. CDR3 region: CASSPPPSGGGNEQFF. CDR3 coding DNA: TGTGCCAGCAGCCCGCCCCCTAGCGGGGGGGGGAATGAGCAGTTCTTC. Variable domain in full (rest from reference TRBV7-2 and TRBJ2-1): GAGVSQSPSNKVTEKGKDVELRCDPISGHTALYWYRQSLGQGLEFLIYFQGNSAPDKSGLPSDRFSAERTGGSVSTLTIQRTQQEDSAVYLCASSPPPSGGGNEQFFGPGTRLTVL.